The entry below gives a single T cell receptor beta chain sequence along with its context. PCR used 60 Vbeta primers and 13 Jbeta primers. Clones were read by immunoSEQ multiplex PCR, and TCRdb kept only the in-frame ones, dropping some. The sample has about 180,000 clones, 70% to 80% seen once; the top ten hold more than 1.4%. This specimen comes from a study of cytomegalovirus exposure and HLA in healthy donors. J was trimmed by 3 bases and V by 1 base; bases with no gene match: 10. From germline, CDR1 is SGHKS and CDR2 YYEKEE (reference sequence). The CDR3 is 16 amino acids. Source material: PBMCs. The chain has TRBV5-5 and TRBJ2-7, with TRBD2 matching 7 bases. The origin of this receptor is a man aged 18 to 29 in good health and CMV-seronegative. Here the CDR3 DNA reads TGTGCCAGCAGCTTGATTGGGACTATAGTCGGCTACGAGCAGTACTTC. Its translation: CASSLIGTIVGYEQYF.